This T cell receptor beta chain is drawn from a study of blood T cell repertoires in COVID-19 (dated by TCRdb to about 2020). Context from the whole study: Collaborator samples came from the United States, Italy and Spain and covered acute and convalescent phases of COVID-19. The material from the prospective study consisted of cDNA or gDNA derived from T cells, B-cell-depleted T cells, or PBMCs. Subjects who had been exposed to COVID-19, were actively infected with it, or had recovered from it provided the deeply sampled blood TCRbeta repertoires that made up the dataset. The repertoires were released in a freely available public database intended as a resource for research on the immune response to SARS-CoV-2. Samples came from the ongoing ImmuneRACE study (first 160 participants) plus 1,254 subjects from 6 global collaborators. Nearly every sample came with metadata listing a de-identified subject ID, COVID-19 status, age in years and sex. Where available, HLA class I and class II types were taken from metadata supplied by the sample provider and were not determined by assay-based typing.

TCRbeta CDR3 regions were amplified from genomic DNA using the immunoSEQ Assay, a bias-controlled multiplex PCR. The published analysis was carried out like this. Nucleated cell counts per sample were estimated from amplification of reference gene primers within the assay. To quantify the absolute abundance of each unique TCRbeta CDR3 rearrangement, sequence reads were collapsed and filtered. For each sample, productive Simpson clonality was calculated as the square root of Simpson's diversity index over productive rearrangements. TCRdb stores this immuneACCESS table with in-frame sequences only. Part of the clones is absent; in the studies checked, under half of the shortfall reflects unresolved V genes, and no reason is known for the rest. That table supplies the V and J calls and clone size; D and trimming were determined from the DNA. The sample yields around 400,000 clones; more than 70% were counted once. The ten largest clones capture around 9.3% of the sample.

One collaborating source in Seattle enrolled patients during active infection and followed them longitudinally through the course of disease. Collaborating institutions collected whole blood in K2EDTA tubes following their own protocols. For TCRbeta analysis, collaborators shipped samples as frozen whole blood, isolated PBMCs, or DNA extracted from either of those sample types. Via the germline V gene, CDR1 is SGDLS and CDR2 YYNGEE. V is trimmed back by 4 bases and J by 1 base, and the junction contains 7 bases that no gene match accounts for. Measured from the cysteine to the phenylalanine, the CDR3 is 16 residues long. Here the CDR3 DNA is all that survives: 48 bases in frame from base 1. In the case of this clone: No cognate antigen has been identified for it. Per-base quality was not reported, and no clone a single base away is much larger than it.

Results and caveats for the whole study, not just this receptor: How much clinical and demographic metadata was included differed by source and by participant, and the metadata was provided uncurated.

The chain uses TRBV9 and TRBJ1-2; TRBD1 agrees with 10 junctional bases. The sample consisted of peripheral blood. The source of this sequence is a woman in her 30s with COVID-19, enrolled during active disease. The encoded CDR3 is CASSFDGQGVNYGYTF. At the DNA level, the sequence is TGTGCCAGCAGCTTCGATGGACAGGGGGTTAACTATGGCTACACCTTC.